These 10 T cell receptor beta chains originate from one sample sequenced in a study of control samples from healthy donors and cancer patients (dated by TCRdb to 2019 to 2021). Library creation used the immunoSEQ multiplex PCR assay. This is the immuneACCESS table as TCRdb keeps it, with only in-frame sequences that have V and J called. A part of the clones is gone; compared with another copy, unresolved V genes explain less than half, and the rest is unexplained. For this sample there are 150,000 to 200,000 clones; 85% to 90% appear just once. Clones ranked in the top ten supply around 1.5% of the sample. Material for sequencing was blood. These receptors all stem from a woman between 50 and 59 years old in good health.

V is TRBV19 and J is TRBJ2-5; 12 nucleotides align to TRBD2. Germline values: CDR1 LNHDA, CDR2 SQIVND (reference sequence). This CDR3 has 16 amino acids. The ends lost 5 bases at V and 3 bases at J; junction bases unmatched: 7. Written as DNA, the CDR3 is TGTGCCAGTAGTCGAACGGGACTAGCGGGTAAAGAGACCCAGTACTTC. It specifies CASSRTGLAGKETQYF.

The J gene is TRBJ1-3, the V gene TRBV6-4, with D perhaps matching TRBD1 (6 bases). V lost 6 bases and J lost 0, with 15 bases in between. CDR1 and CDR2 from the germline V gene are MRHNA and SNTAGT. The CDR3 runs 16 residues. The DNA of the CDR3 is TGTGCCAGCAGGGGCACAGGGTACCGCTCTGGAAACACCATATATTTT. Translating it yields CASRGTGYRSGNTIYF.

V and J are TRBV18 and TRBJ2-3; D may be TRBD1 or TRBD2 (5 bases each). Trimming took 0 bases from V and 2 from J, leaving 12 bases between them. This CDR3 is 16 amino acids long. Per germline, CDR1 KGHSH and CDR2 LQKENI. The CDR3 nucleotides are TGTGCCAGCTCACCACCGGGACGGGCTAACACAGATACGCAGTATTTT. Translation gives CASSPPGRANTDTQYF.

This chain uses TRBV7-9 with TRBJ1-5; D is possibly TRBD1 (5 bases). Germline V gene lookup returns CDR1 SEHNR and CDR2 FQNEAQ (reference sequence). The V and J ends lost 0 bases and 5 bases respectively, with 23 bases between them. This CDR3 region has 19 residues. Here the CDR3 reads CASSLALNWGGEGYQPQHF. The CDR3, as DNA: TGTGCCAGCAGCTTAGCGCTGAATTGGGGCGGCGAGGGTTATCAGCCCCAGCATTTT.

The V and J genes are TRBV28 and TRBJ1-1; D is unresolved. Germline V CDR1 and CDR2: MDHEN, SYDVKM. The CDR3 length is 15 residues. V lost 5 bases to trimming and J lost 0 bases, with 13 bases between them. Written as DNA, the CDR3 is TGTGCCAGCAGTACGGGCGGGTACATGAACACTGAAGCTTTCTTT. Amino acid sequence: CASSTGGYMNTEAFF.

V gene TRBV5-1 combines with J gene TRBJ2-7; 7 bases map to TRBD1. The J segment lost 0 bases and the V segment lost 5 bases, leaving 5 bases of the junction unmatched. Germline V gene lookup returns CDR1 SGHRS and CDR2 YFSETQ. The CDR3 length is 14 residues. The DNA of the CDR3 is TGCGCCAGCAGGGATGGGACAGTCTCCTACGAGCAGTACTTC. It codes for CASRDGTVSYEQYF.

The V and J genes are TRBV7-2 and TRBJ2-7, with D possibly matching TRBD2 (5 bases). Germline V gene sequence: CDR1 SGHTA, CDR2 FQGNSA. The V end was cut by 5 bases, the J end by 4 bases, with 12 bases between. The CDR3 is 13 amino acids. CDR3 sequence: CASSPRSGYEQYF. CDR3 bases: TGTGCCAGCAGCCCGCGATCGGGGTACGAGCAGTACTTC.

V gene TRBV5-4 combines with J gene TRBJ2-7; 9 nucleotides agree with TRBD2. The CDR3 has 16 residues. The germline gives CDR1 SGHNT, CDR2 YYREEE (reference sequence). The junction had 13 bases not matched to a gene; V was cut back by 4 bases and J by 5 bases. Here the CDR3 reads CASSPGGASGIHEQYF. CDR3 in DNA: TGTGCCAGCAGCCCCGGGGGGGCTAGCGGGATTCACGAGCAGTACTTC.

The J gene is TRBJ2-1, the V gene TRBV5-1, with 9 bases matching TRBD2. J lost 5 bases, V lost 0 bases, and 3 bases had no gene match. CDR3 length equals 15 residues. Germline CDR1 reads SGHRS; CDR2 reads YFSETQ. The DNA for the CDR3 is TGCGCCAGCAGCTTGGTAGCGGGGGCGAACAATGAGCAGTTCTTC. This encodes CASSLVAGANNEQFF.

The V and J genes are TRBV4-3 and TRBJ2-7, with 7 bases that match TRBD2. The CDR3 totals 15 residues. Germline CDR1 reads LGHNA; CDR2 reads YSLEER. Trimming cost V 1 base and J 5 bases; bases outside gene matches: 8. CDR3 nucleotides: TGCGCCAGCAGCCAAGCAAAGGCGGGAGCACACGAGCAGTACTTC. This codes for CASSQAKAGAHEQYF.